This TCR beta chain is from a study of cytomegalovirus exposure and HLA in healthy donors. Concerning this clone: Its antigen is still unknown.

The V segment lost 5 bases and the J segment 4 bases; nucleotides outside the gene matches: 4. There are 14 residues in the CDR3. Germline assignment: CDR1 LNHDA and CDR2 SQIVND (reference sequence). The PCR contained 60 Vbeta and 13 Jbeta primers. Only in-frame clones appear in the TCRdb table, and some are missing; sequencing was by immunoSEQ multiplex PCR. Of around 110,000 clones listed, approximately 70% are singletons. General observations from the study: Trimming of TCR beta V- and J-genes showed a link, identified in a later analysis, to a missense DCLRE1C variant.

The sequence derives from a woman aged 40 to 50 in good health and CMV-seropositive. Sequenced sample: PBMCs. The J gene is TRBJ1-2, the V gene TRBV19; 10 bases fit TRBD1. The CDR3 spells CASSFGTGVYGYTF. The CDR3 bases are TGTGCCAGTAGTTTCGGGACAGGGGTCTATGGCTACACCTTC.